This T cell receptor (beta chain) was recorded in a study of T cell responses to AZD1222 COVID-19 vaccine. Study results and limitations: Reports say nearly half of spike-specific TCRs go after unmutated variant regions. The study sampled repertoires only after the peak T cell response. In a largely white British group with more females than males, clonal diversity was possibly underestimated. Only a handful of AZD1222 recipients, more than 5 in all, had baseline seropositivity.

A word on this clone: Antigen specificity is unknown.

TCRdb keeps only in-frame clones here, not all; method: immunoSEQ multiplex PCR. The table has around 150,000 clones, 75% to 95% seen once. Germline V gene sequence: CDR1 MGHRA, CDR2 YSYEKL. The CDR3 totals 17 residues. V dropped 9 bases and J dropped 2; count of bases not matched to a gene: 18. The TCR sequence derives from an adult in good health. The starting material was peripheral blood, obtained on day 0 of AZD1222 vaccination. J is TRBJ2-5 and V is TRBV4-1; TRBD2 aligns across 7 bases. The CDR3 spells CASKQSPSGVYQETQYF. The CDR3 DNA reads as TGCGCCAGTAAACAGTCCCCCAGCGGGGTTTATCAAGAGACCCAGTACTTC.